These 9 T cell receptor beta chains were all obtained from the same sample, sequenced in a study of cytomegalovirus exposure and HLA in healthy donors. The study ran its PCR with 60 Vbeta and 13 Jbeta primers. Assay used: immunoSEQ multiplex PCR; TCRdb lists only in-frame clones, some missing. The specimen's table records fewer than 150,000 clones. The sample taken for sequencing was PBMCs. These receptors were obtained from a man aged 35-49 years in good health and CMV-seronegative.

For the CDR3, the DNA is TGTGCCAGCAGCTCCCACGGCGGTCCCGTGGAGCTGTTTTTT. Translating it yields CASSSHGGPVELFF. The gene calls are TRBV11-2 and TRBJ2-2, with D unclear. The CDR3 spans 14 residues. The germline gives CDR1 SGHAT, CDR2 FQNNGV. Trimming removed 4 bases from V and 10 bases from J, with 16 bases in between.

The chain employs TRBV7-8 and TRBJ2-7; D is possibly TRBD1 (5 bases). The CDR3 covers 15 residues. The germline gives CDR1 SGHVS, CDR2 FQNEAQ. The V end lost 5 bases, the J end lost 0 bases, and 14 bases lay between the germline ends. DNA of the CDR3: TGTGCCAGCAGCCCCTATGGGGCCCTCTCCTACGAGCAGTACTTC. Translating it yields CASSPYGALSYEQYF.

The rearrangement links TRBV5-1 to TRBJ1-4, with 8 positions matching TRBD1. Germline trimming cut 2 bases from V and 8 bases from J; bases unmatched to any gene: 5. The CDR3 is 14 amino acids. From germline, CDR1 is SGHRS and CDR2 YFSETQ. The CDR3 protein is CASSLGQGGEKLFF. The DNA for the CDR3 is TGCGCCAGCAGCTTAGGACAGGGAGGGGAAAAACTGTTTTTT.

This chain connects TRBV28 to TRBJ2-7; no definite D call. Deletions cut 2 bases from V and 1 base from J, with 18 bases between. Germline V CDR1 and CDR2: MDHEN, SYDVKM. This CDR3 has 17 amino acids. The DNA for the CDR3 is TGTGCCAGCAGTTTAAACGGGTTTAAAGCTGGGTCCTACGAGCAGTACTTC. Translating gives CASSLNGFKAGSYEQYF.

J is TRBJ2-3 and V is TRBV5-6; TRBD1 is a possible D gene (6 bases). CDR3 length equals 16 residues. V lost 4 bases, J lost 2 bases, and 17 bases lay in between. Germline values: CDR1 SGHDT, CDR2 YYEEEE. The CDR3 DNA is TGTGCCAGCAGCCCAACCGGGACATCTCACACAGATACGCAGTATTTT. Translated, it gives CASSPTGTSHTDTQYF.

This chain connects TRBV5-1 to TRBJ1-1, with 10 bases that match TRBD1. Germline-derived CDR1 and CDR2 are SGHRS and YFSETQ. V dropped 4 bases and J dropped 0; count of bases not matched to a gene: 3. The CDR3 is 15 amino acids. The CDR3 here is CASSEDRGMNTEAFF. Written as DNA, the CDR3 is TGCGCCAGCAGCGAGGACAGGGGGATGAACACTGAAGCTTTCTTT.

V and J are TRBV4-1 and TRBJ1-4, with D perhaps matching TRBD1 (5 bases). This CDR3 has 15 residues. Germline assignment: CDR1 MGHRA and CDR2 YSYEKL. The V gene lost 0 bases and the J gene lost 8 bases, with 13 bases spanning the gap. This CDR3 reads CASSQDGGSGEKLFF. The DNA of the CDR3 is TGCGCCAGCAGCCAAGACGGGGGGTCGGGCGAAAAACTGTTTTTT.

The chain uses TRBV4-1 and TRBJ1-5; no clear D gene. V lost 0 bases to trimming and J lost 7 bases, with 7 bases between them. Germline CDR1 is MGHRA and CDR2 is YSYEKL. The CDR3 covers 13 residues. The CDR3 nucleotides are TGCGCCAGCAGCCAAGAGGTGACACAGCCCCAGCATTTT. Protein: CASSQEVTQPQHF.

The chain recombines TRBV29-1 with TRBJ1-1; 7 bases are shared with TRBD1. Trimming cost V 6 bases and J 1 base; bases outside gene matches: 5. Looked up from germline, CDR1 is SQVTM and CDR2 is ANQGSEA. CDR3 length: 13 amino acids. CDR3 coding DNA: TGCAGCGTAGTGACAGGGAGGAACACTGAAGCTTTCTTT. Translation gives CSVVTGRNTEAFF.